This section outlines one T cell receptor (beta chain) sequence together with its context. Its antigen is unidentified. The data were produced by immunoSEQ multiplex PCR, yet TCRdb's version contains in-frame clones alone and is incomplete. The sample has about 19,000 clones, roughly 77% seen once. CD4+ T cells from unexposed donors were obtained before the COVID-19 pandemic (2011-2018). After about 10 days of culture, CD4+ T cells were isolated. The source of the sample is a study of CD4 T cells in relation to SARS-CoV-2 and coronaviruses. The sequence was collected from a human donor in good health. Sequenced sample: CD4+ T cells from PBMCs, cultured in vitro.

In nucleotides, the CDR3 is TGTGCCAGCAGTTACGGTCGCACAGGGGGCGTCTATGGCTACACCTTC. It is translated as CASSYGRTGGVYGYTF. The V call is TRBV6-5, the J call TRBJ1-2; 9 nucleotides line up with TRBD1. The J segment lost 4 bases and the V segment lost 2 bases, leaving 8 bases of the junction unmatched. This CDR3 spans 16 amino acids. CDR1 is MNHEY and CDR2 is SVGAGI in the germline V gene.